This passage covers 22 T cell receptor beta chains from one sample sequenced in a study of T cells in Graves' hyperthyroidism and ophthalmopathy. The CDR3 regions of TCR beta were amplified from RNA transcripts. A first-round RT-PCR of the TCR CDR3 used the HTBI primer set. TCRdb used MiXCR to reprocess the multiplex PCR reads, holding one entry per CDR3 protein. The sample includes hundreds of thousands of distinct CDR3 sequences, just under 45% of them seen just once. The sample consisted of peripheral blood or thyroid tissue (not recorded which). These receptor sequences come from an adult man with Graves' disease, either hyperthyroidism or ophthalmopathy (not recorded which).

This chain uses TRBV12-3 or TRBV12-4 with TRBJ1-6, with D perhaps matching TRBD1 (6 bases). Between the trimmed V and J ends, which lost 2 bases and 9 bases, there was a span of 14 bases. This CDR3 contains 15 residues. CDR3 residues: CASSLTGARGSPLHF. The CDR3 nucleotides read TGTGCCAGCAGTTTAACGGGGGCCAGGGGTTCACCCCTCCACTTT.

The chain employs TRBV14 and TRBJ2-5, with no clear D. Germline V gene sequence: CDR1 SGHDN, CDR2 FVKESK. The CDR3 runs 12 residues. Trimming cost V 2 bases and J 10 bases, with 11 bases left between them. This CDR3 reads CASSQTSRSQYF. As DNA, the CDR3 is TGTGCCAGCAGCCAAACATCGCGAAGCCAGTACTTC.

This clonotype was seen at least ten times. The chain uses TRBV19 and TRBJ1-5; the match to TRBD1 covers 7 bases. The germline V gene encodes CDR1 LNHDA and CDR2 SQIVND (reference sequence). The CDR3 consists of 15 residues. Trimming removed 5 bases from V and 4 bases from J; junction bases left unmatched: 8. The CDR3 loop is CASSRIGTANQPQHF. CDR3 nucleotide sequence: TGTGCCAGTAGTCGAATCGGGACAGCTAATCAGCCCCAGCATTTT. The full variable domain, with the rest looked up from reference TRBV19 and TRBJ1-5, is DGGITQSPKYLFRKEGQNVTLSCEQNLNHDAMYWYRQDPGQGLRLIYYSQIVNDFQKGDIAEGYSVSREKKESFPLTVTSAQKNPTAFYLCASSRIGTANQPQHFGDGTRLSIL.

The chain uses TRBV20-1 and TRBJ2-7; 12 bases map to TRBD2. Germline V CDR1 and CDR2: DFQATT, SNEGSKA (reference sequence). This CDR3 region has 16 residues. The V segment lost 1 base and the J segment 2 bases; nucleotides outside the gene matches: 6. The CDR3 spells CSARGLTSGSPYEQYF. Written as DNA, the CDR3 is TGCAGTGCTAGAGGCCTGACTAGCGGGAGCCCCTACGAGCAGTACTTC.

This clonotype was counted between two and nine times. The chain has TRBV20-1 and TRBJ1-5; D gene ambiguous. The germline V and J ends were trimmed by 6 bases and 0 bases, with 6 bases remaining between them. The CDR3 contains 12 residues. The germline gives CDR1 DFQATT, CDR2 SNEGSKA (reference sequence). The CDR3 DNA is TGCAGTGCCACGAATAGCAATCAGCCCCAGCATTTT. Translated, it gives CSATNSNQPQHF.

Only one count was recorded for this clonotype. Since a much larger clone is just one base distant, this may be a read error. Since the CDR3 does not end with the conserved phenylalanine or tryptophan, this likely comes from a read error. The V call is TRBV7-4, the J call TRBJ1-5; D call uncertain. From germline, CDR1 is SGHVT and CDR2 SQSDAQ. Trimming removed 6 bases at V and 6 bases at J, with 9 bases between. The CDR3 covers 12 residues. CDR3 sequence reads: CASRGEAQPQHS. CDR3 DNA sequence: TGTGCCAGCAGGGGAGAGGCTCAGCCCCAGCATTCT.

In this sample, this clonotype turned up many times. CDR3 loop: CASSSPGRTEAFF. The CDR3 DNA sequence: TGTGCCAGCAGCTCACCGGGGAGGACTGAAGCTTTCTTT. The chain couples TRBV7-9 to TRBJ1-1; D remains unclear. With 4 bases removed from V and 5 bases from J, the gap between germline ends came to 11 bases. CDR1 and CDR2 (germline): SEHNR, FQNEAQ (reference sequence). CDR3 size: 13 residues.

This chain uses TRBV6-1 with TRBJ2-2; TRBD2 might be the D (5 bases). The CDR3 is 14 residues long. Looked up from germline, CDR1 is MNHNS and CDR2 is SASEGT. V lost 2 bases and J 4 bases, leaving 8 bases between the germline ends. CDR3 region: CASSEMEVTGELFF. Written as DNA, the CDR3 is TGTGCCAGCAGTGAAATGGAGGTCACCGGGGAGCTGTTTTTT.

The chain uses TRBV20-1 and TRBJ2-5; D not certain. This CDR3 spans 13 amino acids. Germline values: CDR1 DFQATT, CDR2 SNEGSKA (reference sequence). In DNA form, the CDR3 reads TGCAGCTTAACCCAGAGTCCTCAAGAGACCCAGTACTTC. Its translation: CSLTQSPQETQYF.

The chain recombines TRBV28 with TRBJ1-1; no clear D gene. The CDR3 is 13 amino acids. Germline CDR1 and CDR2: MDHEN and SYDVKM. The V gene lost 5 bases and the J gene lost 1 base, with 8 bases spanning the gap. In nucleotides, the CDR3 is TGTGCCAGCAGTCCGTATCAGAACACTGAAGCTTTCTTT. This encodes CASSPYQNTEAFF. Drawing the rest from reference TRBV28 and TRBJ1-1, the complete variable domain is DVKVTQSSRYLVKRTGEKVFLECVQDMDHENMFWYRQDPGLGLRLIYFSYDVKMKEKGDIPEGYSVSREKKERFSLILESASTNQTSMYLCASSPYQNTEAFFGQGTRLTVV.

This clonotype has ten or more counts. V gene TRBV7-9 combines with J gene TRBJ1-5; D possibly corresponds to TRBD1 (5 bases). Germline V gene data show CDR1 as SEHNR and CDR2 as FQNEAQ (reference sequence). CDR3 size: 13 residues. V was clipped by 2 bases and J by 5 bases, with 7 bases between them. CDR3 region: CASSLSGDQPQHF. The CDR3 nucleotides read TGTGCCAGCAGCTTATCGGGGGATCAGCCCCAGCATTTT.

The rearrangement links TRBV29-1 to TRBJ1-6, with TRBD1 matching over 8 bases. Germline trimming cut 4 bases from V and 8 bases from J; bases unmatched to any gene: 7. This CDR3 spans 14 amino acids. Germline V gene lookup returns CDR1 SQVTM and CDR2 ANQGSEA. The CDR3 sequence is CSVVRTGIDSPLHF. The CDR3 region has the DNA TGCAGCGTTGTCCGGACAGGGATCGATTCACCCCTCCACTTT.

In regard to this clonotype: Germline and junction disagree at one end, which may indicate a read error. The chain couples TRBV10-2 to TRBJ1-1, with 8 bases fitting TRBD1. The length of the CDR3 is 14 residues. The germline V gene has CDR1 WSHSY and CDR2 SAAADI. CDR3 nucleotide sequence: TGTGCCAGCACTCAGACAGGGGCCTACACTGAAGCTTTCTTT. Its protein is CASTQTGAYTEAFF.

The chain carries TRBV7-9 and TRBJ2-7, with D tentatively TRBD2 (5 bases). Germline V gene lookup returns CDR1 SEHNR and CDR2 FQNEAQ (reference sequence). Trimming cost V 6 bases and J 6 bases, with 18 bases left between them. This CDR3 contains 14 residues. Here the CDR3 DNA reads TGTGCCAGCAGTCCCCGACCGGCTAGCCTCGAGCAGTACTTC. This codes for CASSPRPASLEQYF.

This clonotype was detected many times. The J gene is TRBJ1-5, the V gene TRBV6-5, with TRBD1 matching 7 bases. The germline CDR1 and CDR2 sequences are MNHEY and SVGAGI. V was pared by 4 bases and J by 5 bases, with 5 bases of the junction left unmatched. CDR3 size: 14 residues. This CDR3 reads CASSSNRGYQPQHF. CDR3 coding DNA: TGTGCCAGCAGTTCAAACAGGGGCTATCAGCCCCAGCATTTT.

This clonotype was seen many times. The rearrangement links TRBV7-2 to TRBJ2-5; D is perhaps TRBD2 (6 bases). V was cut by 4 bases and J by 4 bases, with 16 bases left in between. Germline CDR1 SGHTA, CDR2 FQGNSA. The CDR3 totals 15 residues. In DNA, the CDR3 is TGTGCCAGCAGCTCTGCGCCGCAGGGACTAGAGACCCAGTACTTC. It encodes CASSSAPQGLETQYF.

In its sample, this clonotype was seen many times. The chain couples TRBV5-8 to TRBJ1-6; maybe TRBD1 (6 bases). V lost 3 bases to trimming and J lost 3 bases, with 7 bases between them. The CDR3 length is 14 residues. Germline V CDR1 and CDR2: SGHTS, YDEGEE. The DNA of the CDR3 is TGTGCCAGCAGCTCGACAGGCTATAATTCACCCCTCCACTTT. This codes for CASSSTGYNSPLHF.

The chain carries TRBV29-1 and TRBJ1-2, with D hard to call. CDR1 SQVTM and CDR2 ANQGSEA come from the germline V gene. V was trimmed by 8 bases and J by 3 bases, leaving 7 bases between them. CDR3 size: 10 residues. Here the CDR3 reads CSQDDYGYTF. The CDR3 bases are TGCAGCCAAGATGACTATGGCTACACCTTC.

This clonotype has a handful of counts. This chain connects TRBV24-1 to TRBJ2-5, with 8 bases that match TRBD1. V was pared by 5 bases and J by 3 bases, with 7 bases of the junction left unmatched. The CDR3 covers 15 residues. Germline V gene sequence: CDR1 KGHDR, CDR2 SFDVKD. The CDR3 loop is CATSGPGQGKETQYF. The CDR3 DNA is TGTGCCACCAGTGGCCCAGGACAGGGAAAAGAGACCCAGTACTTC.

The chain links TRBV12-3 or TRBV12-4 to TRBJ2-5; perhaps TRBD2 as D (6 bases). The CDR3 is 18 amino acids. Trimming removed 6 bases at V and 7 bases at J, with 30 bases between. CDR3 nucleotides: TGTGCCAGCAGCCACCAACCGACTAGGAACACCGGGGAAGGGACCCAGTACTTC. Translation gives CASSHQPTRNTGEGTQYF.

With regard to this clonotype: Mismatch with germline at one junction end may stem from a read error. The CDR3 protein is CAGSSQHGVRFALVYEQYF. The CDR3 region has the DNA TGTGCCGGCAGCTCCCAACATGGGGTACGGTTCGCTCTGGTATACGAGCAGTACTTC. The chain combines TRBV7-2 with TRBJ2-7; D call uncertain. This CDR3 is built from 19 residues. In germline, CDR1 is SGHTA, CDR2 FQGNSA.

On this clonotype itself: The junction departs from the called germline gene at one end, perhaps through a read error. The J gene is TRBJ1-1, the V gene TRBV7-2; D perhaps matches TRBD1 (5 bases). Germline CDR1 is SGHTA and CDR2 is FQGNSA. The CDR3 covers 13 residues. The CDR3 is CASSSMTDTEALF. The CDR3 DNA reads as TGTGCCAGCAGCTCGATGACAGACACTGAAGCTCTCTTT.